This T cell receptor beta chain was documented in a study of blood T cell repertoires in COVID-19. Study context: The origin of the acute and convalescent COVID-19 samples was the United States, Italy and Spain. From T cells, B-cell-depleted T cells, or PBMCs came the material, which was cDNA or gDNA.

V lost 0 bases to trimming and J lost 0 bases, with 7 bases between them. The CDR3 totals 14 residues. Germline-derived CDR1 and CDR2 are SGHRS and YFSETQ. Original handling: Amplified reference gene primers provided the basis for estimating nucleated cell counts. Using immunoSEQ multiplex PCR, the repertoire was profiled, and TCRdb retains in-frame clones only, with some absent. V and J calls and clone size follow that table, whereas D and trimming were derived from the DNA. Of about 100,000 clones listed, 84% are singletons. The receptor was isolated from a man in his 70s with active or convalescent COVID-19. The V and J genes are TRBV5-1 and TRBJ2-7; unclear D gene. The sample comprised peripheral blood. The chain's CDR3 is CASSLVSGSYEQYF. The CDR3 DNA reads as TGCGCCAGCAGCTTGGTATCGGGCTCCTACGAGCAGTACTTC.